A single sample is the source of the 30 T cell receptor beta chains below, sequenced in a study of T cell changes during pregnancy in multiple sclerosis. The data were produced by immunoSEQ multiplex PCR, yet TCRdb's version contains in-frame clones alone and is incomplete. The table records around 42,000 clones, 80% to 90% of them present only once. Here the sequenced sample was peripheral blood, taken in the first trimester of pregnancy. All receptors come from a female donor in good health, enrolled as a control in a pregnancy study.

This chain connects TRBV6-1 to TRBJ1-1; maybe TRBD1 (5 bases). V lost 3 bases and J lost 8, with 16 bases in between. Germline values: CDR1 MNHNS, CDR2 SASEGT. This CDR3 contains 14 residues. The CDR3 region has the DNA TGTGCCAGCAGTGAGGGGCCCATAGCTGGCGAAGCTTTCTTT. It translates to CASSEGPIAGEAFF.

This clone was picked up one time. CDR3 nucleotides: TGCGCCAGCAGCCGGCTAGGACTAGCGGGAGAGGGGACCGGGGAGCTGTTTTTT. Translated, it gives CASSRLGLAGEGTGELFF. The V gene is TRBV4-1, the J gene TRBJ2-2, with 13 nucleotides matching TRBD2. Germline V gene data show CDR1 as MGHRA and CDR2 as YSYEKL. The CDR3 totals 18 residues. V trimming: 4 bases; J trimming: 5 bases; junction bases outside the gene matches: 10.

The chain uses TRBV6-5 and TRBJ1-5; tentatively, D is TRBD1 (5 bases). There are 15 residues in the CDR3. From germline, CDR1 is MNHEY and CDR2 SVGAGI. The germline V and J ends were trimmed by 3 bases and 5 bases, with 14 bases remaining between them. The CDR3 loop reads CASSYRKGPDQPQHF. The CDR3 nucleotides are TGTGCCAGCAGTTATAGGAAGGGGCCCGATCAGCCCCAGCATTTT.

The V gene is TRBV5-4, the J gene TRBJ2-5; tentatively, D is TRBD2 (5 bases). CDR1 is SGHNT, CDR2 YYREEE, per germline (reference sequence). This CDR3 spans 13 amino acids. V was pared by 2 bases and J by 1 base, with 6 bases between. For the CDR3, the DNA is TGTGCCAGCAGCTTCGGACTCCAAGAGACCCAGTACTTC. It encodes CASSFGLQETQYF.

The V and J genes are TRBV10-3 and TRBJ2-5, with TRBD2 matching 13 bases. Trimming cost V 2 bases and J 4 bases; bases outside gene matches: 7. The CDR3 spans 17 residues. Per germline, CDR1 ENHRY and CDR2 SYGVKD. The CDR3 sequence is CAISERTSGRSSETQYF. The CDR3 DNA reads TGTGCCATCAGTGAGAGGACTAGCGGGAGAAGTTCAGAGACCCAGTACTTC.

The gene calls are TRBV7-2 and TRBJ2-7; tentative D call: TRBD2 (5 bases). Germline V gene data show CDR1 as SGHTA and CDR2 as FQGNSA. The CDR3 length is 13 residues. V lost 5 bases, J lost 7 bases, and 15 bases lay in between. This chain's CDR3 is CASSPSGIGEQYF. The CDR3, as DNA: TGTGCCAGCAGCCCATCGGGGATTGGAGAGCAGTACTTC.

This clone was recorded a few times. Here the CDR3 DNA reads TGCAGCGTTGGGGCTAACACTGAAGCTTTCTTT. It translates to CSVGANTEAFF. The chain combines TRBV29-1 with TRBJ1-1; D unresolved. CDR3 length: 11 residues. Germline V gene data show CDR1 as SQVTM and CDR2 as ANQGSEA. The V end lost 4 bases, the J end lost 2 bases, and 5 bases lay between the germline ends.

CDR3 region: CASSRQGNYGYTF. The CDR3 region has the DNA TGTGCCAGCAGCAGACAGGGAAACTATGGCTACACCTTC. V and J are TRBV5-6 and TRBJ1-2, with 7 bases identical to TRBD1. Germline values: CDR1 SGHDT, CDR2 YYEEEE. With V trimmed by 4 bases and J by 2 bases, 2 bases remained unmatched. This CDR3 has 13 residues.

The V gene is TRBV11-3, the J gene TRBJ2-3; no clear D. This CDR3 region has 13 residues. The germline CDR1 and CDR2 sequences are SGHNT and YENEEA. Trimming removed 4 bases at V and 3 bases at J, with 8 bases between. The CDR3 here is CASSSDGTDTQYF. The CDR3 region has the DNA TGTGCCAGCAGCTCAGACGGTACAGATACGCAGTATTTT.

The V gene is TRBV4-2, the J gene TRBJ2-1; the match to TRBD2 covers 9 bases. Germline V gene sequence: CDR1 LGHNA, CDR2 YNFKEQ. J gave up 7 bases and V 4 bases, and 11 bases lay outside the gene matches. The CDR3 has 16 amino acids. The CDR3 coding sequence is TGTGCCAGCAGCCTCCTGGGGCGGGGGGGCCGAAATGAGCAGTTCTTC. This gives the protein CASSLLGRGGRNEQFF.

This chain joins TRBV7-2 and TRBJ1-1, with D possibly TRBD1 on 6 matching bases. Looked up from germline, CDR1 is SGHTA and CDR2 is FQGNSA. Trimming took 7 bases from V and 2 from J, leaving 20 bases between them. The length of the CDR3 is 16 residues. CDR3 in DNA: TGTGCCAGCACGCCTTTGTGGGGACACACCAACACTGAAGCTTTCTTT. Amino acid sequence: CASTPLWGHTNTEAFF.

The rearrangement links TRBV29-1 to TRBJ2-5, with 9 bases that match TRBD2. In germline, CDR1 is SQVTM, CDR2 ANQGSEA. Trimming at V came to 5 bases and at J to 2 bases, leaving 9 bases not matched to a gene. There are 15 residues in the CDR3. The CDR3 reads CSVKVTSGHQETQYF. The CDR3 region has the DNA TGCAGCGTTAAGGTCACTAGCGGGCATCAAGAGACCCAGTACTTC.

J is TRBJ2-1 and V is TRBV6-1; weak D call: TRBD2 (6 bases). The germline CDR1 and CDR2 sequences are MNHNS and SASEGT. CDR3 length equals 17 residues. The V end was cut by 3 bases, the J end by 3 bases, with 18 bases between. CDR3 sequence reads: CASSDAERVRLYNEQFF. The CDR3 nucleotides read TGTGCCAGCAGTGACGCTGAGCGGGTAAGGCTCTACAATGAGCAGTTCTTC.

As DNA, the CDR3 is TGTGCCAGCAGTGAATATCGCGAGCAGTACTTC. Amino acid sequence: CASSEYREQYF. This chain joins TRBV2 and TRBJ2-7; D remains ambiguous. Deletions cut 2 bases from V and 6 bases from J, with 5 bases between. Germline CDR1 and CDR2: SNHLY and FYNNEI. The CDR3 consists of 11 residues. The full variable domain, completed using reference TRBV2 and TRBJ2-7, is EPEVTQTPSHQVTQMGQEVILRCVPISNHLYFYWYRQILGQKVEFLVSFYNNEISEKSEIFDDQFSVERPDGSNFTLKIRSTKLEDSAMYFCASSEYREQYFGPGTRLTVT.

The chain is built from TRBV4-1 and TRBJ2-1, with D maybe TRBD1 (5 bases). With 0 bases removed from V and 12 bases from J, the gap between germline ends came to 9 bases. The germline CDR1 and CDR2 sequences are MGHRA and YSYEKL. The CDR3 spans 12 residues. The chain's CDR3 is CASSQDRRGQFF. CDR3 bases: TGCGCCAGCAGCCAAGATCGAAGGGGGCAGTTCTTC.

The V call is TRBV19, the J call TRBJ1-5; 8 bases are shared with TRBD1. V trimming: 1 base; J trimming: 4 bases; junction bases outside the gene matches: 3. There are 15 residues in the CDR3. Germline assignment: CDR1 LNHDA and CDR2 SQIVND (reference sequence). The chain's CDR3 is CASSIVTGANQPQHF. Here the CDR3 DNA reads TGTGCCAGTAGTATAGTGACAGGGGCGAATCAGCCCCAGCATTTT.

J is TRBJ2-4 and V is TRBV4-1; D gene ambiguous. V was cut by 1 base and J by 0 bases, with 13 bases left in between. Germline assignment: CDR1 MGHRA and CDR2 YSYEKL. The CDR3 has 17 residues. CDR3 amino acids: CASSQVLPTLAKNIQYF. The CDR3 coding sequence is TGCGCCAGCAGCCAAGTCCTCCCGACACTAGCCAAAAACATTCAGTACTTC.

The chain joins TRBV6-6 to TRBJ2-7; maybe TRBD1 (6 bases). Germline lookup yields CDR1 MNHNY and CDR2 SVGAGI (reference sequence). The CDR3 is 14 residues long. Trimming took 4 bases from V and 2 from J, leaving 12 bases between them. CDR3 bases: TGTGCCAGCAGTTCTTGGGACATAACCTACGAGCAGTACTTC. Its protein product is CASSSWDITYEQYF.

The V gene is TRBV7-2, the J gene TRBJ2-1, with no clear D. Looked up from germline, CDR1 is SGHTA and CDR2 is FQGNSA. V lost 1 base to trimming and J lost 8 bases, with 18 bases between them. The CDR3 totals 16 residues. The CDR3 is CASSLEVAYLGDEQFF. CDR3 in DNA: TGTGCCAGCAGCTTAGAGGTAGCCTACCTAGGCGATGAGCAGTTCTTC.

This chain uses TRBV4-2 with TRBJ1-2; no clear D. The V and J ends lost 0 bases and 3 bases respectively, with 8 bases between them. The CDR3 covers 14 residues. CDR1 is LGHNA and CDR2 is YNFKEQ in the germline V gene. The CDR3 coding sequence is TGTGCCAGCAGCCAAGATCCCGTTTACTATGGCTACACCTTC. This gives the protein CASSQDPVYYGYTF.

With regard to this clone: Germline is not matched at one junction end, which may reflect a read error. The chain combines TRBV7-7 with TRBJ2-5, with D perhaps matching TRBD2 (5 bases). Germline-derived CDR1 and CDR2 are SSHAT and FNYEAQ (reference sequence). There are 14 residues in the CDR3. The DNA for the CDR3 is TGTGCTAGCAGCTTAGCTCGGGGTGTTGGGACCCAGTACTTC. Its protein product is CASSLARGVGTQYF.

This chain joins TRBV19 and TRBJ2-3; 14 bases match TRBD2. CDR1 is LNHDA and CDR2 is SQIVND in the germline V gene (reference sequence). V shed 3 bases and J 5 bases; nucleotides not matched to a gene: 10. CDR3 length equals 18 residues. CDR3 bases: TGTGCCAGTAGTATTGGGACTAGCGGGGGCCTCGGGGTAGATACGCAGTATTTT. As protein: CASSIGTSGGLGVDTQYF.

The rearrangement links TRBV18 to TRBJ2-3; TRBD1 is a possible D gene (6 bases). The V gene's germline CDR1 is KGHSH and CDR2 LQKENI. The CDR3 has 15 amino acids. Trimming stripped 1 base from V and 5 bases from J, with 13 bases between. The CDR3 protein is CASSPQAGAIDTQYF. CDR3 nucleotides: TGTGCCAGCTCACCACAGGCAGGGGCAATAGATACGCAGTATTTT. The variable domain in full, with the rest retrieved from reference TRBV18 and TRBJ2-3, is NAGVMQNPRHLVRRRGQEARLRCSPMKGHSHVYWYRQLPEEGLKFMVYLQKENIIDESGMPKERFSAEFPKEGPSILRIQQVVRGDSAAYFCASSPQAGAIDTQYFGPGTRLTVL.

The CDR3 is CASSVGGGSGTDTQYF. CDR3 bases: TGTGCCAGCAGCGTAGGTGGCGGGAGCGGGACAGATACGCAGTATTTT. The rearrangement links TRBV9 to TRBJ2-3; 7 bases align to TRBD2. The V gene end was trimmed by 0 bases and the J gene end by 3 bases; junction bases not matched to a gene: 7. The CDR3 length is 16 residues. Germline V gives CDR1 SGDLS, CDR2 YYNGEE.

The V call is TRBV5-1, the J call TRBJ2-7; the D gene is possibly TRBD1 (6 bases). Trimming stripped 2 bases from V and 2 bases from J, with 11 bases between. CDR1 and CDR2 (germline): SGHRS, YFSETQ. There are 14 residues in the CDR3. CDR3 amino acids: CASSFNQGTYEQYF. CDR3 nucleotide sequence: TGCGCCAGCAGCTTTAACCAGGGGACCTACGAGCAGTACTTC.

This chain joins TRBV4-3 and TRBJ2-5, with a tentative D call TRBD2 (6 bases). Germline loops: CDR1 LGHNA, CDR2 YSLEER. Between the trimmed V and J ends, which lost 4 bases and 2 bases, there was a span of 14 bases. The CDR3 is 15 residues long. The CDR3 sequence is CASSLSLAEQETQYF. CDR3 nucleotide sequence: TGCGCCAGCAGCCTCTCCTTAGCGGAACAAGAGACCCAGTACTTC.

V usage is TRBV19 and J usage is TRBJ2-3; 7 bases are shared with TRBD2. Germline assignment: CDR1 LNHDA and CDR2 SQIVND (reference sequence). The V and J ends lost 6 bases and 3 bases, in that order; junction bases with no gene match: 9. This CDR3 spans 15 amino acids. As DNA, the CDR3 is TGTGCCAGTAGCCGCCCGGGGGGACCGACAGATACGCAGTATTTT. Protein product: CASSRPGGPTDTQYF. The variable domain in full, with the rest retrieved from reference TRBV19 and TRBJ2-3, is DGGITQSPKYLFRKEGQNVTLSCEQNLNHDAMYWYRQDPGQGLRLIYYSQIVNDFQKGDIAEGYSVSREKKESFPLTVTSAQKNPTAFYLCASSRPGGPTDTQYFGPGTRLTVL.

This clone appeared a few times. The J gene is TRBJ1-3, the V gene TRBV19, with a tentative D call TRBD1 (6 bases). The V and J ends lost 6 bases and 1 base respectively, with 13 bases between them. There are 15 residues in the CDR3. The V gene's germline CDR1 is LNHDA and CDR2 SQIVND (reference sequence). The CDR3 spells CASRDSHSSGNTIYF. Written as DNA, the CDR3 is TGTGCCAGTAGGGACAGTCATTCGTCTGGAAACACCATATATTTT.

The count of this clone is one. The rearrangement joins TRBV5-6 to TRBJ2-3; D might be TRBD1 (7 bases). The V and J ends lost 4 bases and 4 bases respectively, with 16 bases between them. Germline V gene sequence: CDR1 SGHDT, CDR2 YYEEEE. This CDR3 has 15 amino acids. CDR3 in amino acids: CASSMNQGGSDTQYF. CDR3 nucleotide sequence: TGTGCCAGCAGCATGAATCAGGGGGGATCAGATACGCAGTATTTT.

V and J are TRBV6-1 and TRBJ2-7; 7 nucleotides align to TRBD2. CDR1 and CDR2 from the germline V gene are MNHNS and SASEGT. The CDR3 consists of 15 residues. With V trimmed by 1 base and J by 0 bases, 3 bases remained unmatched. This CDR3 reads CASSEEASGSYEQYF. Here the CDR3 DNA reads TGTGCCAGCAGTGAAGAGGCTAGCGGCTCCTACGAGCAGTACTTC.